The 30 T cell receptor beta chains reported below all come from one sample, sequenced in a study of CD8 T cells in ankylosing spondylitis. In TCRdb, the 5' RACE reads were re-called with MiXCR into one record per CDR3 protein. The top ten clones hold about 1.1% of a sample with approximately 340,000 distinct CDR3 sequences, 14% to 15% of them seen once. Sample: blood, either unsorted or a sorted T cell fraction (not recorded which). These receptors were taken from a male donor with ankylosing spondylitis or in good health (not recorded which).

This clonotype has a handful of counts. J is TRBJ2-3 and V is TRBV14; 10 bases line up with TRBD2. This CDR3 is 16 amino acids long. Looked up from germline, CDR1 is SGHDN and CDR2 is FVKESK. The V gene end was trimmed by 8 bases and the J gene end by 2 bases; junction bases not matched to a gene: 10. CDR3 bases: TGTGCCAGCGGACCTCTAGCGGGAGTTTACACAGATACGCAGTATTTT. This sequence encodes CASGPLAGVYTDTQYF. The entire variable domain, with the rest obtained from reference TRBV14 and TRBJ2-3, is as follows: EAGVTQFPSHSVIEKGQTVTLRCDPISGHDNLYWYRRVMGKEIKFLLHFVKESKQDESGMPNNRFLAERTGGTYSTLKVQPAELEDSGVYFCASGPLAGVYTDTQYFGPGTRLTVL.

The CDR3 loop is CASSPLKLADSYEQYF. CDR3 nucleotides: TGCGCCAGCAGCCCGCTCAAACTAGCGGACTCCTACGAGCAGTACTTC. The rearrangement uses TRBV4-1 and TRBJ2-7, with TRBD2 matching 8 bases. V shed 4 bases and J 0 bases; nucleotides not matched to a gene: 8. The CDR3 consists of 16 residues. The germline CDR1 and CDR2 sequences are MGHRA and YSYEKL.

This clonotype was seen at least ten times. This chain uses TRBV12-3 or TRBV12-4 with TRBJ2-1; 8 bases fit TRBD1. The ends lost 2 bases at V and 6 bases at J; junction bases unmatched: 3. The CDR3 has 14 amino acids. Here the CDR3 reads CASSLPQGANEQFF. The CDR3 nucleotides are TGTGCCAGCAGTTTACCGCAGGGGGCCAATGAGCAGTTCTTC.

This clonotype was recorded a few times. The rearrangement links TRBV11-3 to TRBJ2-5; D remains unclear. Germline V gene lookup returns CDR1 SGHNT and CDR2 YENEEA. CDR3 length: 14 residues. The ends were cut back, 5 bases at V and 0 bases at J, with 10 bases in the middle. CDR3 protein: CASSPQADQETQYF. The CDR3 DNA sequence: TGTGCCAGCAGCCCTCAGGCAGACCAAGAGACCCAGTACTTC.

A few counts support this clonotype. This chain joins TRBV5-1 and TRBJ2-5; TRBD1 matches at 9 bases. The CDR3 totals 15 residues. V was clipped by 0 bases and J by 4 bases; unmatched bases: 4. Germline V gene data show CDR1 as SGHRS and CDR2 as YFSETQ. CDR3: CASSLDRGLGETQYF. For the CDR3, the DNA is TGCGCCAGCAGCTTGGACAGGGGGCTAGGAGAGACCCAGTACTTC.

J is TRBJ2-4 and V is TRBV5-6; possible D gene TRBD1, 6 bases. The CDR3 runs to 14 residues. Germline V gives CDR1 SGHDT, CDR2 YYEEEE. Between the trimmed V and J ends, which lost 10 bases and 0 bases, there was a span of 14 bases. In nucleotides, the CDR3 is TGTGCCTCTCGCCAAGGGGGAGCCAAAAACATTCAGTACTTC. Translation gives CASRQGGAKNIQYF. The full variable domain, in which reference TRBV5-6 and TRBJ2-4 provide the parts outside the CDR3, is DAGVTQSPTHLIKTRGQQVTLRCSPKSGHDTVSWYQQALGQGPQFIFQYYEEEERQRGNFPDRFSGHQFPNYSSELNVNALLLGDSALYLCASRQGGAKNIQYFGAGTRLSVL.

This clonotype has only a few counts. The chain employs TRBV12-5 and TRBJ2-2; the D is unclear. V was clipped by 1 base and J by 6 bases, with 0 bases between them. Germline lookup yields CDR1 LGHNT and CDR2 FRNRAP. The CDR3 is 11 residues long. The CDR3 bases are TGTGCTAGTGGTTTGGCCGGGGAGCTGTTTTTT. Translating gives CASGLAGELFF.

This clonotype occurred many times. The CDR3 spells CASSLARHQDNEQFF. In nucleotides, the CDR3 is TGTGCCAGCAGTTTAGCGCGACACCAAGACAATGAGCAGTTCTTC. The chain links TRBV12-3 or TRBV12-4 to TRBJ2-1; no firm D call. Trimming left V 0 bases short and J 5 bases short, with 11 bases between. The CDR3 sequence is 15 residues long.

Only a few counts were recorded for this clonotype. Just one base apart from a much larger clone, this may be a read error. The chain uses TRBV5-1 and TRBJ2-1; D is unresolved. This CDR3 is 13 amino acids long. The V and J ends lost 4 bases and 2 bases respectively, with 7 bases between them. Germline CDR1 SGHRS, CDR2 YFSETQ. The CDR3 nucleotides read TGCGCCAGCAGCCCCCGGGCCTACAATGAGCAGTTCTTC. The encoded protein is CASSPRAYNEQFF.

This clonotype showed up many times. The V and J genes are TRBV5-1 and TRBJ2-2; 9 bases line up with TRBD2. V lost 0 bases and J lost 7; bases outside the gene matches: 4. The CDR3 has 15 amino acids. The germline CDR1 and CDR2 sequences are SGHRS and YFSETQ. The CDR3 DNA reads TGCGCCAGCAGCTTGGAGCCTAGCGGGATCGGGGAGCTGTTTTTT. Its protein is CASSLEPSGIGELFF.

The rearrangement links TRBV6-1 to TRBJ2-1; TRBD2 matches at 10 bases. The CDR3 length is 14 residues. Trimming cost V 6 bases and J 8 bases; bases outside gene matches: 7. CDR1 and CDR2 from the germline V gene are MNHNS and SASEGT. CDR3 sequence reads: CASSLAGAFDEQFF. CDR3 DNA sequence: TGTGCCAGCAGCCTAGCGGGAGCATTCGATGAGCAGTTCTTC.

CDR3 sequence: CASSSAGGDYEQYF. In nucleotides, the CDR3 is TGTGCCAGCAGCTCCGCGGGGGGCGACTACGAGCAGTACTTC. The V and J genes are TRBV7-2 and TRBJ2-7, with 8 bases lining up with TRBD2. Trimming took 4 bases from V and 3 from J; bases not matched to a gene: 5. This CDR3 has 14 residues. Germline lookup yields CDR1 SGHTA and CDR2 FQGNSA. The whole variable domain, filled in from reference TRBV7-2 and TRBJ2-7, reads GAGVSQSPSNKVTEKGKDVELRCDPISGHTALYWYRQSLGQGLEFLIYFQGNSAPDKSGLPSDRFSAERTGGSVSTLTIQRTQQEDSAVYLCASSSAGGDYEQYFGPGTRLTVT.

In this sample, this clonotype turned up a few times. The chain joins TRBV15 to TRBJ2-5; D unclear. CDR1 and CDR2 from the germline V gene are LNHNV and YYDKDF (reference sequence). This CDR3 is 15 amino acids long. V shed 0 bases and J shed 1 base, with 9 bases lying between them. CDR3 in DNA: TGTGCCACCAGCAGAGATAGAGTAGCCCAAGAGACCCAGTACTTC. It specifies CATSRDRVAQETQYF.

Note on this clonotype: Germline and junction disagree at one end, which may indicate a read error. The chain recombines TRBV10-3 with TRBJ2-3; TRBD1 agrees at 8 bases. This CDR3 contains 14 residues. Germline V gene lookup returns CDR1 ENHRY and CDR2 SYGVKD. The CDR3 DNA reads TGTGCCATCAGTGACCGGTTGGACAGGGCGCCACCGCATTTT. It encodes CAISDRLDRAPPHF.

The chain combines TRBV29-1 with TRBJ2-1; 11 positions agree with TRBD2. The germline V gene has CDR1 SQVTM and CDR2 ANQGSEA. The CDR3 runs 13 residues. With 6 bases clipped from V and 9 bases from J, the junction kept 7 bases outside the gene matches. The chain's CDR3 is CSVPGLAVVEQFF. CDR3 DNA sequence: TGCAGCGTGCCGGGACTAGCGGTTGTTGAGCAGTTCTTC.

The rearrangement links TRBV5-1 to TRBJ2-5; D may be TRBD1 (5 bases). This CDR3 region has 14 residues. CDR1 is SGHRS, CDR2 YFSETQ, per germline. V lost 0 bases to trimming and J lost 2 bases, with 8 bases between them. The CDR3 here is CASSLVQGQETQYF. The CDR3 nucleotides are TGCGCCAGCAGCTTGGTTCAGGGTCAAGAGACCCAGTACTTC.

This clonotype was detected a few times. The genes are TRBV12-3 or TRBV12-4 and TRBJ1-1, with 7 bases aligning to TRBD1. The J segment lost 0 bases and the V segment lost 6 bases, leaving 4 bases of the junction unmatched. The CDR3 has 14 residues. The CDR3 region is CASRSTGMNTEAFF. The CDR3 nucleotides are TGTGCCAGCAGATCGACAGGGATGAACACTGAAGCTTTCTTT.

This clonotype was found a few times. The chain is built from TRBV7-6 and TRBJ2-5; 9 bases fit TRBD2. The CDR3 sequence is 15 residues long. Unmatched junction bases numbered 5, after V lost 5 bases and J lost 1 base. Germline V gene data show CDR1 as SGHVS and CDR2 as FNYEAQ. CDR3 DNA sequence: TGTGCCAGCAGCCCTACGACTAGCGGCCAAGAGACCCAGTACTTC. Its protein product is CASSPTTSGQETQYF.

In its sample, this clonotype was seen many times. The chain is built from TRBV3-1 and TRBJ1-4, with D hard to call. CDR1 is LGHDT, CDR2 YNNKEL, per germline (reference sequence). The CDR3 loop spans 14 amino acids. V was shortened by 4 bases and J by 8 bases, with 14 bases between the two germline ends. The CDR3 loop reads CASSLGGSGEKLFF. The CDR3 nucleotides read TGTGCCAGCAGCCTGGGCGGATCGGGGGAAAAACTGTTTTTT.

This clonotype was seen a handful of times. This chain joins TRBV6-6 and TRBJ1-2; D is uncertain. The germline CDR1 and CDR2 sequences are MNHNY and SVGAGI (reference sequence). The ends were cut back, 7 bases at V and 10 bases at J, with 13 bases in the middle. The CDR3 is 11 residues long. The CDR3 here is CASTSQSVYTF. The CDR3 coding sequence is TGTGCCAGCACCTCTCAATCTGTCTACACCTTC.

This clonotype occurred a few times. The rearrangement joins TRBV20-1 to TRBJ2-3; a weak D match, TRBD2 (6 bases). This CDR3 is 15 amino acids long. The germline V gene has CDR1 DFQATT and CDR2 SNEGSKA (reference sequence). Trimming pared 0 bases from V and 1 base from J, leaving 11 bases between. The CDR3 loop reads CSAREGAGRTDTQYF. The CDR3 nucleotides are TGCAGTGCTAGAGAAGGAGCGGGCCGCACAGATACGCAGTATTTT.

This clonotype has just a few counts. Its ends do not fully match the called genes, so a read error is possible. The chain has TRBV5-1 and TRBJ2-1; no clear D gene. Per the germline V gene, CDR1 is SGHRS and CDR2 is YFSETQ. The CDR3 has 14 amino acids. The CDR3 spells CASSLAHSNNEQFF. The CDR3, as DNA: TGCGCCAGCAGCTTGGCCCACTCCAACAATGAGCAGTTCTTC.

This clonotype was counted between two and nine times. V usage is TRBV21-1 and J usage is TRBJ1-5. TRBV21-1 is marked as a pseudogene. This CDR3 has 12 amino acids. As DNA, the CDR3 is TGTGCCAGCACTTATAGCAATCAGCCCCAGCATTTT. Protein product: CASTYSNQPQHF.

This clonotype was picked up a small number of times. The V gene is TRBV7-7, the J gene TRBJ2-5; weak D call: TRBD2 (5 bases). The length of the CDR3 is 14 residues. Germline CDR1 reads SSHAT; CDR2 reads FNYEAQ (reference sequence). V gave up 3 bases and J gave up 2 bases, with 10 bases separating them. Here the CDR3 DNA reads TGTGCCAGCAGCTTGGACTTTTTTCAAGAGACCCAGTACTTC. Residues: CASSLDFFQETQYF.

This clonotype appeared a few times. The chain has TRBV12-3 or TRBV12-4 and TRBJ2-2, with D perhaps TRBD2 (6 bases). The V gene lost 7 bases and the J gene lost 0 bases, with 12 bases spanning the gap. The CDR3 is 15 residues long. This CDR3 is CASTPAGPNTGELFF. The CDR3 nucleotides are TGTGCCAGCACCCCGGCGGGGCCGAACACCGGGGAGCTGTTTTTT.

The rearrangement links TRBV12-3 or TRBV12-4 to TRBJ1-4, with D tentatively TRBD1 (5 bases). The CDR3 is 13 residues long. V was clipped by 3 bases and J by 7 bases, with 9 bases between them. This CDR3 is CASSFGTVEKLFF. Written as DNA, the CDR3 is TGTGCCAGCAGTTTCGGGACGGTTGAAAAACTGTTTTTT.

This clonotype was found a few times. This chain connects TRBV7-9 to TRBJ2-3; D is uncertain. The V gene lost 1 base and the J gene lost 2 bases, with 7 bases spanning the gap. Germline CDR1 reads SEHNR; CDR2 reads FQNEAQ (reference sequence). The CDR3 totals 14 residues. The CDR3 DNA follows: TGTGCCAGCAGCTTAGAGCCGGACACAGATACGCAGTATTTT. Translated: CASSLEPDTDTQYF.

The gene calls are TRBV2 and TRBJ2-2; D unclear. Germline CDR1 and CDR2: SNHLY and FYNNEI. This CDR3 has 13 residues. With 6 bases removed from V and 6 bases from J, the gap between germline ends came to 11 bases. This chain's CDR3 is CASRPSSPGELFF. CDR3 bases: TGTGCCAGCAGACCTAGTTCTCCCGGGGAGCTGTTTTTT.

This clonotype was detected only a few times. CDR3 DNA sequence: TGCAGTGGAGTACGGGGCGGGGGCTATACGCAGTATTTT. Its protein is CSGVRGGGYTQYF. The chain recombines TRBV20-1 with TRBJ2-3; perhaps TRBD2 as D (7 bases). V lost 7 bases to trimming and J lost 7 bases, with 18 bases between them. This CDR3 is built from 13 residues. Germline-derived CDR1 and CDR2 are DFQATT and SNEGSKA (reference sequence).

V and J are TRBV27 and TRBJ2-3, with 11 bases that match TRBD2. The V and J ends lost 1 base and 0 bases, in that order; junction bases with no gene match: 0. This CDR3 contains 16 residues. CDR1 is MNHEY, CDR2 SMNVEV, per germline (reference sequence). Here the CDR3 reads CASSLWTSGSTDTQYF. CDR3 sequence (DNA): TGTGCCAGCAGTTTATGGACTAGCGGGAGCACAGATACGCAGTATTTT.